The clone carrying this TCR beta chain was detected ten times or more. The sample originates from a study of Graves' ophthalmopathy and Graves' hyperthyroidism. Moderately to severely active ophthalmopathy under 3 months, CAS at least 3, NOSPECS at least 4. Trimming cost V 5 bases and J 0 bases, with 14 bases left between them. Germline CDR1 reads DFQATT; CDR2 reads SNEGSKA (reference sequence). The CDR3 length is 14 residues. RNA served as the template for amplifying TCR beta CDR3 regions. After a first-round RT-PCR with HTBI primers, a second-round multiplex PCR was run. TCRdb itself ran the multiplex PCR reads through MiXCR, one entry per CDR3 protein. The data show a few hundred thousand distinct CDR3 sequences, roughly 15% seen once.

The sample taken for sequencing was peripheral blood. This rearrangement joins TRBV20-1 to TRBJ2-7; D possibly matches TRBD1 or TRBD2 (5 bases each). This sequence originates from an adult man with Graves' ophthalmopathy. Here the CDR3 reads CSAGTEGFSYEQYF. The DNA for the CDR3 is TGCAGTGCTGGCACCGAGGGGTTCTCCTACGAGCAGTACTTC.